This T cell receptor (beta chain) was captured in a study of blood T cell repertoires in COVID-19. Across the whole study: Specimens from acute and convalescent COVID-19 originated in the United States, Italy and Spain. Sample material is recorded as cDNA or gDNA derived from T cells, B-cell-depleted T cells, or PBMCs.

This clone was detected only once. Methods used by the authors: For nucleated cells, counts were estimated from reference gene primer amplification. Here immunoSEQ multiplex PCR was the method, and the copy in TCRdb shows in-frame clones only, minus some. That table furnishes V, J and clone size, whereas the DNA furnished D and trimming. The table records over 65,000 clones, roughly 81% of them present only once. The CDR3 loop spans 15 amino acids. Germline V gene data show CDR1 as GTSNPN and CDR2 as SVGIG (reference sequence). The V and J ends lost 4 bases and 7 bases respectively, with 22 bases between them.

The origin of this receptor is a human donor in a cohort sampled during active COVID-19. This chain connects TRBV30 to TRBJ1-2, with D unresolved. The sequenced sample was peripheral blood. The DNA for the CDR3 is TGTGCCTGGAAGACCGGGTTTCACGTCGCGAGTGGCTACACCTTC. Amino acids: CAWKTGFHVASGYTF.